This T cell receptor beta chain was captured by sequencing in a study of beta chain features in type 1 diabetes. Study at large: Healthy donors and patients had similar age, gender and cell yields. All samples yielded some 110 million examined sorted cells.

CDR3 length: 14 amino acids. J lost 8 bases, V lost 2 bases, and 4 bases had no gene match. Germline loops: CDR1 LGHNT, CDR2 FRNRAP. Every participating donor gave one draw, a heparinised blood sample averaging about 110 mL. Purities over 98% were achieved in all sorted populations. Of the isolated RNA, all was reverse transcribed, and so the sequenced material was expressed TCRB transcripts. TCRdb keeps only in-frame clones here, not all; method: immunoSEQ multiplex PCR. The sample carries about 140,000 clones, about a tenth recorded once. This clone occurred a few times. The TCR originated in a woman between 35 and 50 years old in good health. Sequencing was done on a sample of central memory CD4+ T cells from blood. The chain recombines TRBV12-5 with TRBJ2-1; the match to TRBD1 covers 9 bases. The CDR3 loop reads CASGLTGGFHEQFF. CDR3 nucleotide sequence: TGTGCTAGTGGTTTGACAGGGGGCTTCCATGAGCAGTTCTTC.